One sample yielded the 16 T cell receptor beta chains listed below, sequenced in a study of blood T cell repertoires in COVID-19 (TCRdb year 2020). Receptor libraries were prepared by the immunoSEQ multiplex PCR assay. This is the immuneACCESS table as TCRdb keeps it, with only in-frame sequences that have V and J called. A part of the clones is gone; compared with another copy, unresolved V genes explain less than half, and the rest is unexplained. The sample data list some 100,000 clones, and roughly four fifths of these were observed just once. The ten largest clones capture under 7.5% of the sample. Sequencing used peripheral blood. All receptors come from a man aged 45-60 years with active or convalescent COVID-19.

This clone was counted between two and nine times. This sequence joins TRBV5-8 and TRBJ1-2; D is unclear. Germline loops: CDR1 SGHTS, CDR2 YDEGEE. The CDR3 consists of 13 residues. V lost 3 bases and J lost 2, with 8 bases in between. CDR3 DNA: TGTGCCAGCAGCTGGGAGGGCAACTATGGCTACACCTTC. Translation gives CASSWEGNYGYTF.

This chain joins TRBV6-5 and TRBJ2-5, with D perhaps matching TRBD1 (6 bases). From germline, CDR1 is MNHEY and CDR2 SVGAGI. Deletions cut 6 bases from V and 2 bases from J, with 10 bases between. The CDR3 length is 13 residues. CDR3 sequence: CASSRDKQETQYF. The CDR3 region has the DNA TGTGCCAGCAGCCGGGACAAACAAGAGACCCAGTACTTC.

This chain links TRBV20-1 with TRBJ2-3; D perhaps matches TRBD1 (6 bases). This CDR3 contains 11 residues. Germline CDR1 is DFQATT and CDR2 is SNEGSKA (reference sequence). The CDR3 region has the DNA TGCAGGCCGGGACATACAGATACGCAGTATTTT. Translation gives CRPGHTDTQYF.

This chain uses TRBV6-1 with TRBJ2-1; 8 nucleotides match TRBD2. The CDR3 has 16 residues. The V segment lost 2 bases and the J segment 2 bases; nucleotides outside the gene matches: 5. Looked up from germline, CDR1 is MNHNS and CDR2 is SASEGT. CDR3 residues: CASSESVAGPYNEQFF. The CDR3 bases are TGTGCCAGCAGTGAATCCGTAGCGGGACCCTACAATGAGCAGTTCTTC.

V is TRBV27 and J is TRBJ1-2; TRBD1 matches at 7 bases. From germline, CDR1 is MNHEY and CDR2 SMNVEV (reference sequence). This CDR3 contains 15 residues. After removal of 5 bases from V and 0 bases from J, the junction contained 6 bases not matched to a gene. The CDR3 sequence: CASSPGQHSNYGYTF. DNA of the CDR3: TGTGCCAGCAGTCCGGGACAGCATTCTAACTATGGCTACACCTTC.

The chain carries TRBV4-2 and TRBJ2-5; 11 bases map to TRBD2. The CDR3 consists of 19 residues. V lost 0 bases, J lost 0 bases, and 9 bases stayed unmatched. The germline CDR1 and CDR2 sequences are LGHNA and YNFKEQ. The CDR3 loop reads CASSQERGSSGGNQETQYF. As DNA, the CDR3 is TGTGCCAGCAGCCAAGAGAGGGGCTCTAGCGGGGGGAACCAAGAGACCCAGTACTTC.

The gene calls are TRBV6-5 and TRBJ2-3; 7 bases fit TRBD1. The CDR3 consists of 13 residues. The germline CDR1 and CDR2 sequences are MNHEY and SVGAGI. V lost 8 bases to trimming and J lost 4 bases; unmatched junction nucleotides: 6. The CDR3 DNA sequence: TGTGCCAGCGGGGCCAGGGGGTCAGATACGCAGTATTTT. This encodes CASGARGSDTQYF.

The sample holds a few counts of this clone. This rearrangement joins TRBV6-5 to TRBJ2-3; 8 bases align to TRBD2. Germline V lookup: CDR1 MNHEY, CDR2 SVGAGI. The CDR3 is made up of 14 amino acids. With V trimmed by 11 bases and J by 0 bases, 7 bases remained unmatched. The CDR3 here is CAARERGSTDTQYF. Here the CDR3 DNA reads TGTGCCGCCAGGGAGCGGGGGAGCACAGATACGCAGTATTTT.

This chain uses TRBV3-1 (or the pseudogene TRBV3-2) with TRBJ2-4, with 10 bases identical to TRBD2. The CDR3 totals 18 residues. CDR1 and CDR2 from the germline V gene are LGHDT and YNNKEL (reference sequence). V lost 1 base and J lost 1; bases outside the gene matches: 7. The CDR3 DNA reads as TGTGCCAGCAGCCAAGCCAGCGGGGGGGCAACGGCCAAAAACATTCAGTACTTC. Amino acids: CASSQASGGATAKNIQYF.

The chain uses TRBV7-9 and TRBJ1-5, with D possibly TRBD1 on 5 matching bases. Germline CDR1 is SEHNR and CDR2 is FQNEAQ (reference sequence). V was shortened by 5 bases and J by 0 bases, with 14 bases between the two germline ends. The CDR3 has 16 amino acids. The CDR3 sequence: CASSLMGPDSNQPQHF. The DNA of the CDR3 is TGTGCCAGCAGCCTTATGGGGCCTGATAGCAATCAGCCCCAGCATTTT.

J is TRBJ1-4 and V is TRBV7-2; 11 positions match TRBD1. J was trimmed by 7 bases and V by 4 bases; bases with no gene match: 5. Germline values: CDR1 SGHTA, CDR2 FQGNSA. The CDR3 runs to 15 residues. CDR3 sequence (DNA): TGTGCCAGCAGCTCGACCGGGACAGGGGGTGAAAAACTGTTTTTT. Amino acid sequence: CASSSTGTGGEKLFF. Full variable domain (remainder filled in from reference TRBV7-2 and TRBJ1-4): GAGVSQSPSNKVTEKGKDVELRCDPISGHTALYWYRQSLGQGLEFLIYFQGNSAPDKSGLPSDRFSAERTGGSVSTLTIQRTQQEDSAVYLCASSSTGTGGEKLFFGSGTQLSVL.

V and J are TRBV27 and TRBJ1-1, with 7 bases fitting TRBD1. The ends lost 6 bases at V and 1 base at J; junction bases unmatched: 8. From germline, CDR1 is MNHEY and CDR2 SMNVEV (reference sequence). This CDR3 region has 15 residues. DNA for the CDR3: TGTGCCAGCAGGATGACAGGGCCATCGAACACTGAAGCTTTCTTT. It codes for CASRMTGPSNTEAFF.

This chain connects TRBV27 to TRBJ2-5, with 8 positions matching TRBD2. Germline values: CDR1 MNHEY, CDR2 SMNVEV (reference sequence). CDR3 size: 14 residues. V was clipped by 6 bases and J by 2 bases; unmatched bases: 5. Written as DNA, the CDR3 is TGTGCCAGCAGATCACTAGCGGTTCAAGAGACCCAGTACTTC. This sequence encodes CASRSLAVQETQYF.

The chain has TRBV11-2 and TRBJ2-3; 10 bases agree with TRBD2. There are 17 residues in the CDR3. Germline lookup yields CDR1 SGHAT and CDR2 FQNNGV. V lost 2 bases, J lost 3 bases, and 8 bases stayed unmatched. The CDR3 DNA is TGTGCCAGCAGCTTATGGAATAGCGGGGGGACAACAGATACGCAGTATTTT. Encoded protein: CASSLWNSGGTTDTQYF.

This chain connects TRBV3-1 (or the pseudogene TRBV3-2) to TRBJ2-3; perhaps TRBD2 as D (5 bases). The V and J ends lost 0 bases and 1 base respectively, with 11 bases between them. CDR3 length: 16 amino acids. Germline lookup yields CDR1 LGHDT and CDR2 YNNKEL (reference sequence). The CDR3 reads CASSQDVAGGTDTQYF. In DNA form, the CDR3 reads TGTGCCAGCAGCCAAGATGTGGCCGGGGGCACAGATACGCAGTATTTT.

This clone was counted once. In DNA form, the CDR3 reads TGTGCCAGCAGCTTGGGGGGGGAGCGTACTGAAGCTTTCTTT. Its protein is CASSLGGERTEAFF. V gene TRBV5-8 combines with J gene TRBJ1-1; D perhaps matches TRBD1 (5 bases). Germline-derived CDR1 and CDR2 are SGHTS and YDEGEE. V was pared by 0 bases and J by 5 bases, with 11 bases between. CDR3 size: 14 residues.